The clone carrying this T cell receptor (beta chain) was seen only a few times. A much larger clone is a single base away; this may be a read error. This specimen belongs to a study of blood T cells in healthy people across ages. Using a J-beta primer mix together with a sample-barcoded 5' primer, a second PCR was run for roughly 7 to 12 cycles. TCRdb analysed the 5' RACE reads with MiXCR anew, one entry per CDR3 protein. Among roughly 650,000 distinct CDR3 sequences listed, approximately 31% were seen once. This TCR derives from a woman at least 80 years old in good health. Sequenced: blood.

CDR3 sequence reads: CASSLGLAPYNEQYF. CDR3 coding DNA: TGTGCCAGCAGTCTGGGACTAGCCCCCTACAATGAGCAGTACTTC. This sequence joins TRBV12-3 or TRBV12-4 and TRBJ2-1, with 9 bases matching TRBD2. The end of the DNA fits TRBJ2-7 better, so the J call may be wrong. The CDR3 runs to 15 residues.